This TCR beta chain was found in a study of T-cell memory formation after mild COVID-19. TCRdb re-analysed the 5' RACE reads in MiXCR, keeping a single row per CDR3 protein. The sample has 200,000 to 250,000 distinct CDR3 sequences, 10% seen once; the top ten hold approximately 2.8%. The table lists this clonotype with a few counts. The CDR3 spans 15 residues. Trimming pared 4 bases from V and 7 bases from J, leaving 19 bases between. Germline CDR1 is LNHDA and CDR2 is SQIVND (reference sequence). The source is a man between 18 and 29 years old who had mild COVID-19 (a few samples of this study predate the infection). Cell type and time point are not known. Material: PBMCs or a T cell subset sorted from them (not recorded which). V and J are TRBV19 and TRBJ1-2; maybe TRBD1 (5 bases). This CDR3 is CASSTLGVRGTGYTF. The CDR3 nucleotides are TGTGCCAGTAGTACCCTCGGGGTAAGGGGAACTGGCTACACCTTC.